The subject of this entry is one T cell receptor beta chain. Its antigen is undetermined. The sample comes from a study of T-cell reconstitution after alpha-beta-depleted transplantation in children. Study outcomes and limitations: A year had passed since transplant, and T-cell counts and diversity by then came mostly from newly produced T cells. Reportedly, roughly two months post-transplant, alpha-beta T cells arose from several hundred expanded graft clones.

It was with unique molecular identifiers that the TCRbeta library was prepared. TCRdb itself ran the PCR reads through MiXCR, one entry per CDR3 protein. The repertoire consists of about 980,000 distinct CDR3 sequences, with 25% to 30% occurring once and the leading ten covering under 30%. J gave up 0 bases and V 3 bases, and 9 bases lay outside the gene matches. Looked up from germline, CDR1 is SGHRS and CDR2 is YFSETQ. The CDR3 covers 17 residues. The receptor was isolated from a boy under three years old who had a stem cell transplant for SCID, so the T cells may come from the graft donor. The gene calls are TRBV5-1 and TRBJ2-3, with 8 bases that match TRBD1. The sample consisted of PBMCs, mostly from graft donor cells, taken 360 days after TCRalphabeta/CD19-depleted stem cell transplant. The CDR3 DNA reads TGCGCCAGCAGCTCGGAGGGGACAGGACCTAGCACAGATACGCAGTATTTT. Protein product: CASSSEGTGPSTDTQYF.